This T cell receptor (beta chain) appears in the sequencing data of a study of T cell changes during pregnancy in multiple sclerosis. Only in-frame clones appear in the TCRdb table, and some are missing; sequencing was by immunoSEQ multiplex PCR. The sample lists 40,000 to 50,000 clones; roughly nine tenths were seen once. This CDR3 is built from 13 residues. V lost 6 bases and J lost 15; bases outside the gene matches: 12. Looked up from germline, CDR1 is LGHNT and CDR2 is FRNRAP. The sequence derives from a female donor with multiple sclerosis, enrolled in a pregnancy study. The sequenced sample was CD4+ T cells from peripheral blood mononuclear cells, obtained in the first trimester of pregnancy. The V and J genes are TRBV12-5 and TRBJ2-1, with 9 positions matching TRBD2. The CDR3 spells CASGVSGSPRAFF. CDR3 DNA: TGTGCTAGTGGGGTTAGCGGGAGCCCTCGTGCGTTCTTC.